Sequencing of this TCR beta chain was carried out in a study of vaccination and CD4 T cells after COVID-19. Study background: The makeup of the convalescents was six males and four females, two of them Hispanic.

A note on this clonotype: What it binds is not known.

Treatment given: roughly 10-day PBMC culture with coronavirus spike peptide pools or control peptides (ViraFEST assay). Germline V gives CDR1 MNHEY, CDR2 SMNVEV (reference sequence). The CDR3 consists of 15 residues. J gave up 2 bases and V 5 bases, and 5 bases lay outside the gene matches. Oncomine TCR Beta short-read sequencing was applied to DNA from cultured CD4+ T cells. MiXCR was run by TCRdb on the PCR reads, yielding one entry per CDR3 protein. The sample records approximately 17,000 distinct CDR3 sequences, roughly 60% being singletons. The origin of this receptor is a human donor who had recovered from COVID-19. The sequencing used CD4+ T cells from blood, cultured in vitro, collected before SARS-CoV-2 vaccination. This sequence joins TRBV27 and TRBJ2-3, with 9 bases lining up with TRBD2. The CDR3 here is CASSSGRPATDTQYF. CDR3 sequence (DNA): TGTGCCAGCAGTAGCGGGAGGCCAGCCACAGATACGCAGTATTTT.